Listed here is a single T cell receptor (beta chain). The sample originates from a study of human T cells and chemical hapten exposure. Across the study: Alopecia areata, totalis and universalis patients, mostly female, were included.

Authors' data handling: Samples contained a median of about 96,000 TCRs, with a range of roughly 20,000 to 750,000. One entry per CDR3 protein, called by TCRdb with MiXCR from the RACE reads. The V and J calls here are based on TCRdb, not the publication. The sample consists of tens of thousands of distinct CDR3 sequences, 9.5% to 12% of them appearing once. Indicated time point: patch test 1, 2 weeks after DPC sensitization. Treatment noted: therapeutic diphenylcyclopropenone sensitization with weekly scalp DPC. Those who donated were patients with alopecia, 18 to 70 years of age, and suitable for DPC. Sequencing used whole blood, obtained in connection with sensitization to the hapten diphenylcyclopropenone (DPC). This TCR was sampled from a woman in her forties or fifties with alopecia areata. Some clones in this sample may be carry-over from other donors' samples.

CDR3 sequence reads: CAWSTDPDYWENIQYF. The CDR3 DNA is TGTGCCTGGAGTACTGACCCGGACTATTGGGAAAACATTCAGTACTTC. The chain employs TRBV30 and TRBJ2-4; perhaps TRBD2 as D (6 bases). The germline CDR1 and CDR2 sequences are GTSNPN and SVGIG (reference sequence). V gave up 2 bases and J gave up 5 bases, with 19 bases separating them. The CDR3 has 16 residues.